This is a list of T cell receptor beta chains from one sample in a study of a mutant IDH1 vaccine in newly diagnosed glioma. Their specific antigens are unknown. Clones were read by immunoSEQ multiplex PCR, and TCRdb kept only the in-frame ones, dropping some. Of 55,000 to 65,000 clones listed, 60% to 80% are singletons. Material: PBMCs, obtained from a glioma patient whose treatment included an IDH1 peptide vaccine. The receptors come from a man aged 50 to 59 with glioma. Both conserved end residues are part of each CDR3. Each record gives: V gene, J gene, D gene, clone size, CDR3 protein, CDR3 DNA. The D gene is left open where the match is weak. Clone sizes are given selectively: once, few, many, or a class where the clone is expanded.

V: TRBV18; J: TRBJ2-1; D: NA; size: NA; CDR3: CASSPTQGGYNEQFF; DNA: TGTGCCAGCTCCCCGACGCAGGGTGGCTACAATGAGCAGTTCTTC
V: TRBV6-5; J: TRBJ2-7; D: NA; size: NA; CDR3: CASSPQGQTYEQYF; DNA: TGTGCCAGCAGCCCACAGGGCCAGACCTACGAGCAGTACTTC
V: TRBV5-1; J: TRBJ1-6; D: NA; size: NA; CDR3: CASSLMPDLNSPLHF; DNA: TGCGCCAGCAGCTTGATGCCAGACCTTAATTCACCCCTCCACTTT
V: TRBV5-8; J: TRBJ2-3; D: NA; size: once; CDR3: CASSAGQSFRADTQYF; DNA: TGTGCCAGCAGTGCGGGACAGTCCTTCAGGGCAGATACGCAGTATTTT
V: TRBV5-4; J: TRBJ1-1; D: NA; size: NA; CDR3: CASSQPGKNTEAFF; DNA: TGTGCCAGCAGCCAGCCCGGGAAGAACACTGAAGCTTTCTTT
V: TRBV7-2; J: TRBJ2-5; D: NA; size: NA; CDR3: CASSLARVEETQYF; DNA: TGTGCCAGCAGCTTAGCTCGAGTCGAGGAGACCCAGTACTTC
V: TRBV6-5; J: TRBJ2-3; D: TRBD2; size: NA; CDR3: CASSLGGRFTDTQYF; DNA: TGTGCCAGCAGTCTTGGCGGGAGGTTCACAGATACGCAGTATTTT
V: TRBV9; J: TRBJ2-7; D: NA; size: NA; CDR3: CASSAHQRSYEQYF; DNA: TGTGCCAGCAGCGCCCACCAACGGTCCTACGAGCAGTACTTC
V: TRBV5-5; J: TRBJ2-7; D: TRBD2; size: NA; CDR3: CASSSTGGAYEQYF; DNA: TGTGCCAGCAGCTCAACGGGGGGGGCTTACGAGCAGTACTTC
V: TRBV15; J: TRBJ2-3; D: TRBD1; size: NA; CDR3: CATSSDRGADTQYF; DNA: TGTGCCACCAGCAGTGACAGGGGGGCGGATACGCAGTATTTT
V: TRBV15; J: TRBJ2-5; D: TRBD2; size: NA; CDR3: CATSRGAAGEETQYF; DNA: TGTGCCACCAGCAGGGGAGCAGCGGGGGAAGAGACCCAGTACTTC
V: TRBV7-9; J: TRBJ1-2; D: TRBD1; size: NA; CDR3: CASSLDRDRAYGYTF; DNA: TGTGCCAGCAGCTTAGATCGGGACAGGGCCTATGGCTACACCTTC
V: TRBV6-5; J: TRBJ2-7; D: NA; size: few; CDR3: CASSRVGSSSYEQYF; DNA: TGTGCCAGCAGTCGGGTGGGGTCCTCCTCCTACGAGCAGTACTTC
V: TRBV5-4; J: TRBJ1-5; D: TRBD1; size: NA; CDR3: CASSYRGVNSNQPQHF; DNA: TGTGCCAGCAGTTACAGGGGGGTAAATAGCAATCAGCCCCAGCATTTT
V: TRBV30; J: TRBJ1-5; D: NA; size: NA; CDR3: CAWSGGTYSNQPQHF; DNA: TGTGCCTGGAGTGGAGGGACCTATAGCAATCAGCCCCAGCATTTT
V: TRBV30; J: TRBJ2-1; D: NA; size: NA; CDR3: CAWIGGENEQFF; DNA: TGTGCCTGGATCGGAGGAGAGAATGAGCAGTTCTTC
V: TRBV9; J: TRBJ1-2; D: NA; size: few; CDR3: CASSYQQGRTYGYTF; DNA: TGTGCCAGCAGCTATCAACAGGGAAGGACCTATGGCTACACCTTC
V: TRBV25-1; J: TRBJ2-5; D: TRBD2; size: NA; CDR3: CASSEYGIGGAQYF; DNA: TGTGCCAGCAGTGAATATGGCATCGGGGGGGCCCAGTACTTC
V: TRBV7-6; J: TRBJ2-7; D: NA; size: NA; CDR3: CASSLVLGADEQYF; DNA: TGTGCCAGCAGCTTAGTCTTGGGGGCGGACGAGCAGTACTTC
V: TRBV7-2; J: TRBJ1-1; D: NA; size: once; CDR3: CASSSPGARAEAFF; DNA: TGTGCCAGCAGCTCCCCGGGGGCTAGAGCTGAAGCTTTCTTT
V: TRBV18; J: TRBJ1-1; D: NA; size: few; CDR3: CASSEGQNTEAFF; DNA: TGTGCCAGCTCAGAGGGGCAGAACACTGAAGCTTTCTTT
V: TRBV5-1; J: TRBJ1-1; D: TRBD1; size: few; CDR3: CASSGGQGAPTEAFF; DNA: TGCGCCAGCAGCGGAGGACAGGGGGCGCCCACTGAAGCTTTCTTT
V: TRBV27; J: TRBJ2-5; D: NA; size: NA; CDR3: CASSSAEGIETQYF; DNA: TGTGCCAGCAGTTCCGCGGAGGGGATTGAGACCCAGTACTTC
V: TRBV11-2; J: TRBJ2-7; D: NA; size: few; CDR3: CASSLDPGTYEQYF; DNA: TGTGCCAGCAGCTTAGATCCCGGTACCTACGAGCAGTACTTC
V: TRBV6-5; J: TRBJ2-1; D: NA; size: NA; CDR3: CASGGGPVIANEQFF; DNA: TGTGCCAGCGGGGGAGGCCCCGTTATTGCTAACGAGCAGTTCTTC
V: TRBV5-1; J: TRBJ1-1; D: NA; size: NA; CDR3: CASSPSWGRGTEAFF; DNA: TGCGCCAGCAGCCCTTCTTGGGGCAGGGGCACTGAAGCTTTCTTT
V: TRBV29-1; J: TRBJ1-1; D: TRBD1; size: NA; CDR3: CSASDRGKAEAFF; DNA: TGCAGCGCATCCGACAGGGGCAAGGCTGAAGCTTTCTTT
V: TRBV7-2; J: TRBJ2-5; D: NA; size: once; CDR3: CASSLWGEETQYF; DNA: TGTGCCAGCAGCTTGTGGGGCGAAGAGACCCAGTACTTC
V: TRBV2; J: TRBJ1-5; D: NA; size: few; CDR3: CASSQGSTHNQPQHF; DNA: TGTGCCAGCAGCCAGGGATCCACTCACAATCAGCCCCAGCATTTT
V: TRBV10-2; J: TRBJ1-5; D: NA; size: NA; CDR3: CASSTQSNQPQHF; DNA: TGCGCCAGCAGTACGCAGAGCAATCAGCCCCAGCATTTT
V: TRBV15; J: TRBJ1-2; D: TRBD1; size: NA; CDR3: CATSGDRNPNYGYTF; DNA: TGTGCCACCAGCGGGGACAGGAACCCCAACTATGGCTACACCTTC
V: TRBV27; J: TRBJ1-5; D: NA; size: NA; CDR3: CASSLSIDSNQPQHF; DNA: TGTGCCAGCAGTTTATCGATTGACAGCAATCAGCCCCAGCATTTT
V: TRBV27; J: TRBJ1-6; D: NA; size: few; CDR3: CASSFKPTGRGREHNSPLHF; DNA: TGTGCCAGCAGTTTTAAACCGACGGGGAGGGGTCGGGAGCATAATTCACCCCTCCACTTT
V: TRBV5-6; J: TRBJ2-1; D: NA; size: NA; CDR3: CASSLFAMVGSFYNEQFF; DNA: TGTGCCAGCAGCTTGTTCGCAATGGTGGGCAGCTTCTACAATGAGCAGTTCTTC
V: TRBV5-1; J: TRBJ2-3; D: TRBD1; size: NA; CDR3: CASQRVATDPGQGNPDTQYF; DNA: TGCGCCAGCCAAAGGGTTGCGACGGATCCGGGACAGGGGAACCCAGATACGCAGTATTTT
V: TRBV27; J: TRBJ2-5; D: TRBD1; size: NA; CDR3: CASSPGQGRETQYF; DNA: TGTGCCAGCAGTCCAGGACAGGGGCGGGAGACCCAGTACTTC
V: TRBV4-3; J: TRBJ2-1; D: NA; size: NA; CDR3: CASSPLQGANEQFF; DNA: TGCGCCAGCAGCCCCCTCCAGGGAGCTAATGAGCAGTTCTTC
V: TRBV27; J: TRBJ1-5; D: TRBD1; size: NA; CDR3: CASSPRTGVTQPQHF; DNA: TGTGCCAGCAGTCCCCGGACAGGGGTGACTCAGCCCCAGCATTTT
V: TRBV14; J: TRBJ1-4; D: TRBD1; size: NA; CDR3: CASSSRRQGPGFTNEKLFF; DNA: TGTGCCAGCAGCTCTCGCCGACAGGGGCCAGGTTTTACTAATGAAAAACTGTTTTTT
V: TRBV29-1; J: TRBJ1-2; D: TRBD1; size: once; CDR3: CSVESWTGGNYGYTF; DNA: TGCAGCGTTGAGTCTTGGACAGGGGGCAACTATGGCTACACCTTC
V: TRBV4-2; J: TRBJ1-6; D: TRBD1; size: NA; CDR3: CASSQEGGTGYNSPLHF; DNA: TGTGCCAGCAGCCAAGAAGGGGGGACAGGGTATAATTCACCCCTCCACTTT
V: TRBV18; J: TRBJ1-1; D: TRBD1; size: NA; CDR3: CASSPLGQGARTEAFF; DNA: TGTGCCAGCTCACCCCTCGGGCAGGGGGCTAGGACTGAAGCTTTCTTT